These 32 T cell receptor beta chains were all obtained from the same sample, sequenced in a study of vaccination effects on CD4 cells after COVID-19. Data came from immunoSEQ multiplex PCR; TCRdb stores just in-frame clones and leaves some out. This repertoire shows approximately 22,000 clones, around 72% found once; its top ten account for 19%. The antigens these receptors bind are not known. Before sequencing, viral peptide pools were used by the ViraFEST assay to expand antigen-specific CD4+ T cells. Between days 9 and 10 of culture, CD4+ T cells were separated out. The vaccine recipients had no prior SARS-CoV-2 infection, with negative nucleocapsid antibodies. The specimen comprised CD4+ T cells from PBMCs cultured with HCoV-NL63 spike peptides, sampled before COVID-19 vaccination. The receptors were gathered from a human donor who received a COVID-19 vaccine.

The CDR3 DNA follows: TGTGCCAGCAGTAGCCACAGGGGCCCCGCCACTGAAGCTTTCTTT. Residues: CASSSHRGPATEAFF. The chain uses TRBV6-2 or TRBV6-3 and TRBJ1-1; 7 bases match TRBD1. The length of the CDR3 is 15 residues. Germline CDR1 MNHEY, CDR2 SVGEGT. V gave up 5 bases and J gave up 4 bases; unmatched junction bases: 10.

This clone was recorded once. The chain is built from TRBV4-1 and TRBJ2-7, with a possible D match to TRBD1 (6 bases). This CDR3 comprises 15 residues. V lost 1 base to trimming and J lost 5 bases, with 15 bases between them. The germline CDR1 and CDR2 sequences are MGHRA and YSYEKL. The DNA for the CDR3 is TGCGCCAGCAGCCAAGCAGACAGGACCTCGGACGAGCAGTACTTC. Amino acids: CASSQADRTSDEQYF.

The rearrangement links TRBV6-5 to TRBJ2-3; D perhaps matches TRBD1 (7 bases). The CDR3 consists of 14 residues. Trimming pared 8 bases from V and 4 bases from J, leaving 16 bases between. Germline CDR1 is MNHEY and CDR2 is SVGAGI. The CDR3 bases are TGTGCCAGCTCCCAGGTCAGGGGGGCAGATACGCAGTATTTT. Its translation: CASSQVRGADTQYF.

The genes are TRBV19 and TRBJ2-1; D remains ambiguous. The CDR3 extends over 14 amino acids. CDR1 and CDR2 (germline): LNHDA, SQIVND (reference sequence). Trimming took off 6 bases at V and 5 bases at J, with 14 bases between the two ends. CDR3 sequence reads: CASSRLDHDNEQFF. The DNA for the CDR3 is TGTGCCAGTAGCCGACTCGACCATGACAATGAGCAGTTCTTC.

The chain links TRBV7-2 to TRBJ2-2; 9 bases are shared with TRBD1. The CDR3 is 16 amino acids. Germline-derived CDR1 and CDR2 are SGHTA and FQGNSA. The ends lost 5 bases at V and 1 base at J; junction bases unmatched: 5. CDR3: CASSVQGAGNTGELFF. CDR3 nucleotides: TGTGCCAGCAGCGTACAGGGGGCAGGGAACACCGGGGAGCTGTTTTTT.

This clone turned up a few times. The same CDR3 can be traced to other DNA sequences in this sample. The chain recombines TRBV29-1 with TRBJ1-1, with D perhaps matching TRBD1 (5 bases). CDR3 length equals 10 residues. The V and J ends lost 7 bases and 4 bases respectively, with 7 bases between them. Germline V gene lookup returns CDR1 SQVTM and CDR2 ANQGSEA. The CDR3: CSGGTTEAFF. The CDR3 nucleotides read TGCAGCGGTGGGACCACTGAAGCTTTCTTT.

The chain recombines TRBV7-8 with TRBJ1-4, with D possibly TRBD1 on 6 matching bases. V lost 5 bases and J lost 0, with 16 bases in between. The V gene's germline CDR1 is SGHVS and CDR2 FQNEAQ. The CDR3 has 17 amino acids. This chain's CDR3 is CASSVLQGPSTNEKLFF. For the CDR3, the DNA is TGTGCCAGCAGCGTCTTACAGGGACCCTCAACTAATGAAAAACTGTTTTTT.

The genes are TRBV7-9 and TRBJ1-2; no clear D gene. The germline CDR1 and CDR2 sequences are SEHNR and FQNEAQ (reference sequence). There are 14 residues in the CDR3. The ends were cut back, 1 base at V and 7 bases at J, with 13 bases in the middle. Written as DNA, the CDR3 is TGTGCCAGCAGCTTAGATCAGGCGGCGCCTGGCTACACCTTC. It is translated as CASSLDQAAPGYTF.

This clone was observed a single time. The chain joins TRBV9 to TRBJ1-2; possible D gene TRBD1, 6 bases. V lost 5 bases and J 4 bases, leaving 18 bases between the germline ends. The germline gives CDR1 SGDLS, CDR2 YYNGEE. The CDR3 covers 15 residues. The CDR3 nucleotides read TGTGCCAGCAGTTCACTTGCCGGAGGGGGCTATGGCTACACCTTC. It encodes CASSSLAGGGYGYTF.

The gene calls are TRBV2 and TRBJ2-5; D is perhaps TRBD1 or TRBD2 (5 bases each). CDR3 length equals 12 residues. Germline V gene lookup returns CDR1 SNHLY and CDR2 FYNNEI. The germline V and J ends were trimmed by 8 bases and 5 bases, with 12 bases remaining between them. The DNA for the CDR3 is TGTGCCAGCTCAAGGGGCGGGGAGACCCAGTACTTC. Translating it yields CASSRGGETQYF.

J is TRBJ2-7 and V is TRBV11-2; weak D call: TRBD2 (6 bases). Trimming pared 3 bases from V and 7 bases from J, leaving 22 bases between. The CDR3 length is 16 residues. The V gene's germline CDR1 is SGHAT and CDR2 FQNNGV. As DNA, the CDR3 is TGTGCCAGCAGCTTGCGTACCGGGCCGGGCGCGGGAGAGCAGTACTTC. It encodes CASSLRTGPGAGEQYF.

The chain recombines TRBV29-1 with TRBJ2-4; 8 nucleotides match TRBD1. The CDR3 is 15 amino acids. J gave up 2 bases and V 5 bases, and 8 bases lay outside the gene matches. Germline CDR1 is SQVTM and CDR2 is ANQGSEA. CDR3: CSVLAGTGTKNIQYF. The CDR3 nucleotides are TGCAGCGTTCTCGCCGGGACAGGCACCAAAAACATTCAGTACTTC.

This clone was found a few times. The chain recombines TRBV4-1 with TRBJ1-1; D might be TRBD1 (5 bases). This CDR3 has 14 amino acids. The germline V and J ends were trimmed by 4 bases and 4 bases, with 13 bases remaining between them. The V gene's germline CDR1 is MGHRA and CDR2 YSYEKL. The CDR3 here is CASSPRGVPTEAFF. The CDR3 nucleotides read TGCGCCAGCAGCCCCAGAGGGGTGCCCACTGAAGCTTTCTTT.

The chain couples TRBV6-5 to TRBJ2-1, with 8 bases identical to TRBD1. This CDR3 comprises 15 residues. V gave up 7 bases and J gave up 4 bases; unmatched junction bases: 9. CDR1 and CDR2 (germline): MNHEY, SVGAGI. Here the CDR3 reads CASNGVGQGYNEQFF. The CDR3 coding sequence is TGTGCCAGCAACGGAGTAGGACAGGGTTACAATGAGCAGTTCTTC.

This clone was observed a few times. V is TRBV11-2 and J is TRBJ1-1; 7 nucleotides agree with TRBD1. With V trimmed by 5 bases and J by 7 bases, 7 bases remained unmatched. Germline CDR1 reads SGHAT; CDR2 reads FQNNGV. CDR3 length equals 13 residues. The CDR3 loop is CASSPGTAFEAFF. CDR3 nucleotides: TGTGCCAGCAGCCCCGGGACAGCCTTTGAAGCTTTCTTT.

The CDR3 nucleotides are TGTGCCAGCAGCCACCGACAGGGTATTGGAAACACCATATATTTT. It yields the protein CASSHRQGIGNTIYF. V and J are TRBV3-1 (or the pseudogene TRBV3-2) and TRBJ1-3; 7 nucleotides agree with TRBD1. Losses at the gene ends were 3 bases for V and 3 bases for J; bases not matched to a gene: 5. The length of the CDR3 is 15 residues. Looked up from germline, CDR1 is LGHDT and CDR2 is YNNKEL (reference sequence).

The chain employs TRBV30 and TRBJ1-4, with D uncertain. The CDR3 is made up of 15 amino acids. Looked up from germline, CDR1 is GTSNPN and CDR2 is SVGIG (reference sequence). Trimming cost V 5 bases and J 4 bases, with 17 bases left between them. The CDR3 DNA is TGTGCCTGGGGGTCCAACACCCTCCATAATGAAAAACTGTTTTTT. The encoded protein is CAWGSNTLHNEKLFF.

The chain recombines TRBV19 with TRBJ2-5; no clear D. The germline V and J ends were trimmed by 5 bases and 2 bases, with 9 bases remaining between them. CDR3 length equals 13 residues. From germline, CDR1 is LNHDA and CDR2 SQIVND (reference sequence). CDR3 in amino acids: CASSLGLQETQYF. In DNA, the CDR3 is TGTGCCAGTAGTCTGGGTCTACAAGAGACCCAGTACTTC. Full variable domain (outside the CDR3, taken from reference TRBV19 and TRBJ2-5): DGGITQSPKYLFRKEGQNVTLSCEQNLNHDAMYWYRQDPGQGLRLIYYSQIVNDFQKGDIAEGYSVSREKKESFPLTVTSAQKNPTAFYLCASSLGLQETQYFGPGTRLLVL.

The chain recombines TRBV12-3 or TRBV12-4 with TRBJ2-1; tentatively, D is TRBD1 (6 bases). The germline V and J ends were trimmed by 6 bases and 10 bases, with 13 bases remaining between them. CDR3 size: 12 residues. The CDR3 reads CASRRTVSEQFF. For the CDR3, the DNA is TGTGCCAGCAGACGGACAGTGAGCGAGCAGTTCTTC.

V is TRBV19 and J is TRBJ1-5, with unresolved D. Germline assignment: CDR1 LNHDA and CDR2 SQIVND (reference sequence). V was shortened by 3 bases and J by 6 bases, with 12 bases between the two germline ends. The CDR3 contains 14 residues. The CDR3 here is CASSIAREIQPQHF. The CDR3 bases are TGTGCCAGTAGTATCGCTAGGGAAATTCAGCCCCAGCATTTT. The entire variable domain, with the rest obtained from reference TRBV19 and TRBJ1-5, is as follows: DGGITQSPKYLFRKEGQNVTLSCEQNLNHDAMYWYRQDPGQGLRLIYYSQIVNDFQKGDIAEGYSVSREKKESFPLTVTSAQKNPTAFYLCASSIAREIQPQHFGDGTRLSIL.

This clone showed up just a few times. The V and J genes are TRBV7-2 and TRBJ1-2, with D unclear. This CDR3 contains 13 residues. The V end lost 5 bases, the J end lost 7 bases, and 14 bases lay between the germline ends. The germline V gene encodes CDR1 SGHTA and CDR2 FQGNSA. The CDR3 loop reads CASSPRPRGGYTF. The DNA for the CDR3 is TGTGCCAGCAGCCCAAGACCCCGGGGTGGCTACACCTTC. Combining the CDR3 with reference TRBV7-2 and TRBJ1-2 gives the whole variable domain GAGVSQSPSNKVTEKGKDVELRCDPISGHTALYWYRQSLGQGLEFLIYFQGNSAPDKSGLPSDRFSAERTGGSVSTLTIQRTQQEDSAVYLCASSPRPRGGYTFGSGTRLTVV.

The rearrangement links TRBV7-2 to TRBJ2-3; D not certain. The germline gives CDR1 SGHTA, CDR2 FQGNSA. This CDR3 region has 12 residues. V lost 5 bases and J lost 7, with 10 bases in between. The CDR3 region has the DNA TGTGCCAGCAGCCCCAACCAATATACGCAGTATTTT. Residues: CASSPNQYTQYF.

J is TRBJ2-1 and V is TRBV12-2; TRBD2, the table's D call, was not compared with the DNA. TRBV12-2 is a listed pseudogene. CDR3 length: 19 residues. The CDR3 protein is CASRFGTSGRPYSYNEQFF. CDR3 DNA sequence: TGTGCAAGTCGCTTCGGGACTAGCGGGAGGCCCTACTCCTACAATGAGCAGTTCTTC.

The chain combines TRBV14 with TRBJ2-7, with 7 bases that match TRBD1. CDR3 length: 15 amino acids. V gave up 0 bases and J gave up 8 bases; unmatched junction bases: 10. The germline V gene encodes CDR1 SGHDN and CDR2 FVKESK. CDR3 DNA: TGTGCCAGCAGCCAAGATGGCACAGGGGTTGATCAGCAGTACTTC. This gives the protein CASSQDGTGVDQQYF.

This clone was picked up a small number of times. This chain connects TRBV5-6 to TRBJ2-7; no firm D call. Germline V gene lookup returns CDR1 SGHDT and CDR2 YYEEEE. The germline V and J ends were trimmed by 0 bases and 6 bases, with 16 bases remaining between them. This CDR3 region has 15 residues. For the CDR3, the DNA is TGTGCCAGCAGCTTGGGGGTTAAGGGCCCCATCGAGCAGTACTTC. It encodes CASSLGVKGPIEQYF.

This clone turned up a few times. The chain employs TRBV5-4 and TRBJ1-2; D possibly corresponds to TRBD1 (5 bases). Deletions cut 2 bases from V and 8 bases from J, with 19 bases between. The CDR3 contains 15 residues. Looked up from germline, CDR1 is SGHNT and CDR2 is YYREEE (reference sequence). In DNA form, the CDR3 reads TGTGCCAGCAGCTTTTCCTCCCAGGGCTTCGGAGGCTACACCTTC. Protein: CASSFSSQGFGGYTF.

This rearrangement joins TRBV28 to TRBJ1-6, with D perhaps matching TRBD1 (5 bases). With 2 bases removed from V and 7 bases from J, the gap between germline ends came to 15 bases. The CDR3 is 16 residues long. CDR1 is MDHEN and CDR2 is SYDVKM in the germline V gene. CDR3 in amino acids: CASSLRGGTRNSPLHF. As DNA, the CDR3 is TGTGCCAGCAGTTTACGAGGCGGGACTCGGAATTCACCCCTCCACTTT.

The genes are TRBV4-2 and TRBJ1-6, with a possible D match to TRBD1 (5 bases). Germline V gene sequence: CDR1 LGHNA, CDR2 YNFKEQ. The length of the CDR3 is 13 residues. Trimming shortened V by 2 bases and J by 11 bases, and 10 bases separated the two germline ends. The CDR3 sequence is CASSQQGSPPLHF. The CDR3 coding sequence is TGTGCCAGCAGCCAACAGGGTTCTCCACCCCTCCACTTT.

The chain links TRBV6-6 to TRBJ2-2; the match to TRBD1 covers 12 bases. The CDR3 runs 16 residues. V gave up 6 bases and J gave up 4 bases; unmatched junction bases: 6. CDR1 is MNHNY, CDR2 SVGAGI, per germline (reference sequence). This CDR3 reads CASSEPGQGATGELFF. As DNA, the CDR3 is TGTGCCAGCAGCGAACCGGGACAGGGGGCCACCGGGGAGCTGTTTTTT.

V is TRBV28 and J is TRBJ1-1, with 10 nucleotides matching TRBD1. The CDR3 is 16 residues long. The germline CDR1 and CDR2 sequences are MDHEN and SYDVKM. J gave up 5 bases and V 5 bases, and 11 bases lay outside the gene matches. Here the CDR3 DNA reads TGTGCCAGCAGTCCCTCCGGGACAGGGGAAGGAACTGAAGCTTTCTTT. It specifies CASSPSGTGEGTEAFF.

The chain is built from TRBV7-8 and TRBJ2-7; D gene ambiguous. V was clipped by 8 bases and J by 6 bases, with 17 bases between them. Germline loops: CDR1 SGHVS, CDR2 FQNEAQ. CDR3 length: 13 residues. CDR3 nucleotides: TGTGCCAGCGGACCGGTCGGGCCCCGCGAGCAGTACTTC. Its protein product is CASGPVGPREQYF. Looking up the rest from reference TRBV7-8 and TRBJ2-7 gives the full variable domain: GAGVSQSPRYKVAKRGQDVALRCDPISGHVSLFWYQQALGQGPEFLTYFQNEAQLDKSGLPSDRFFAERPEGSVSTLKIQRTQQEDSAVYLCASGPVGPREQYFGPGTRLTVT.

CDR3 bases: TGCGCCAGCAGCTTGGCCGCGGGGACTAGCGTCGAGCAGTACTTC. Its protein product is CASSLAAGTSVEQYF. V gene TRBV5-1 combines with J gene TRBJ2-7, with 10 bases matching TRBD2. The V segment lost 0 bases and the J segment 6 bases; nucleotides outside the gene matches: 6. This CDR3 has 15 residues. The germline V gene has CDR1 SGHRS and CDR2 YFSETQ.